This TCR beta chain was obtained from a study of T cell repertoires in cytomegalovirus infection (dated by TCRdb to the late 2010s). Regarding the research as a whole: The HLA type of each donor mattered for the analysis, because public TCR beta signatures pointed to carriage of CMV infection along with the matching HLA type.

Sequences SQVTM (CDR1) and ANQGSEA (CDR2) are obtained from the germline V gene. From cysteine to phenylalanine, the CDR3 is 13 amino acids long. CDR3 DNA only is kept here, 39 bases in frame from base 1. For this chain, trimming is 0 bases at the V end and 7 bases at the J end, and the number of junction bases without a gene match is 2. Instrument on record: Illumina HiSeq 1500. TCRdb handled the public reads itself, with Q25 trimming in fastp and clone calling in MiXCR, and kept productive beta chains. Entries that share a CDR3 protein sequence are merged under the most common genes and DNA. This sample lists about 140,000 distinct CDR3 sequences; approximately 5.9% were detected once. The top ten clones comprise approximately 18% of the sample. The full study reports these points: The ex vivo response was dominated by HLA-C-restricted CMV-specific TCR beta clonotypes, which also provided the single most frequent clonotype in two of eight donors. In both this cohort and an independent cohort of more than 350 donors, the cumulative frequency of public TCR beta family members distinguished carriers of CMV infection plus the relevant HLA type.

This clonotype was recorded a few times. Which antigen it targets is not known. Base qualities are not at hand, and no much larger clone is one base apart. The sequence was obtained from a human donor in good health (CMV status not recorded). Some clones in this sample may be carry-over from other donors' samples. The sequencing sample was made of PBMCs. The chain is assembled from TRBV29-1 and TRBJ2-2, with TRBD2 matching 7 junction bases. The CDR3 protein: CSVEEGGVGELFF. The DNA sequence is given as TGCAGCGTTGAAGAGGGAGGGGTCGGGGAGCTGTTTTTT.